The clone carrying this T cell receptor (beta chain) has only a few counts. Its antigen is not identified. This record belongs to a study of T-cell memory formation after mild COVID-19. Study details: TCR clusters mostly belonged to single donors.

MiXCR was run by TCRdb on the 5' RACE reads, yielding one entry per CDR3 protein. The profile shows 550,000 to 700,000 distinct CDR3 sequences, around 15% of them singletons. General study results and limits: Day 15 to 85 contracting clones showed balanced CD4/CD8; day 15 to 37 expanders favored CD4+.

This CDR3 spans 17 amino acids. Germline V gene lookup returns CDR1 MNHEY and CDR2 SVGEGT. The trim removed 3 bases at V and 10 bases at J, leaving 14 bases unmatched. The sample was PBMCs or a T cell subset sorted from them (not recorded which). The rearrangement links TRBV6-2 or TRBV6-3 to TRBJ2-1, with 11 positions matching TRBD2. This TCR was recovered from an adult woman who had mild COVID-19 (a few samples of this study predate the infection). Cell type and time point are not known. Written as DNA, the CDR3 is TGTGCCAGCAGTTATTTCTGGATTAGCGGGAGGGCCGTAGAGCAGTTCTTC. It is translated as CASSYFWISGRAVEQFF.